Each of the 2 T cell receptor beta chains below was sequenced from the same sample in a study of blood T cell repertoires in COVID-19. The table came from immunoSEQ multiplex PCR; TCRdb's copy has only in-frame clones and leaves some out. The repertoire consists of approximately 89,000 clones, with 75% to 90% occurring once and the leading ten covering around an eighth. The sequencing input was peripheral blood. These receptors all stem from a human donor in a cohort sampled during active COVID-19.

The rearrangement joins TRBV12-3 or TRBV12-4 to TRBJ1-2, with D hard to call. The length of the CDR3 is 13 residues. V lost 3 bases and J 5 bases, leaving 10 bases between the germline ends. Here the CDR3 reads CASSLLRRYGYTF. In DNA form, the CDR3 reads TGTGCCAGCAGTTTGCTGCGCCGATATGGCTACACCTTC.

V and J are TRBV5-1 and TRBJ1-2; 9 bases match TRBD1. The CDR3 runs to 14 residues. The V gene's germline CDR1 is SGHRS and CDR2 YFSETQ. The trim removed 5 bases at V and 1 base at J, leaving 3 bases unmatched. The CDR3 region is CASRGQGLNYGYTF. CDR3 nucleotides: TGCGCCAGCAGGGGACAGGGCCTTAACTATGGCTACACCTTC.